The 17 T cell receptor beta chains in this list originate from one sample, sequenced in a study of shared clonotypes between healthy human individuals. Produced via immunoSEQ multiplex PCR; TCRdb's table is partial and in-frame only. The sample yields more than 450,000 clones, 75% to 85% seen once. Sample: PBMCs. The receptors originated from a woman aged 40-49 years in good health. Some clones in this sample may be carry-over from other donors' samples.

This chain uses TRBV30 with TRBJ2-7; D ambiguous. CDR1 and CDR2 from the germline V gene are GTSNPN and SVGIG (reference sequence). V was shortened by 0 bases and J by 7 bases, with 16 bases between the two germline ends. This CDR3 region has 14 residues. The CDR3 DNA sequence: TGTGCCTGGAGTGTAGAAAGGTTGGCCCTGGAGCAGTACTTC. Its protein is CAWSVERLALEQYF.

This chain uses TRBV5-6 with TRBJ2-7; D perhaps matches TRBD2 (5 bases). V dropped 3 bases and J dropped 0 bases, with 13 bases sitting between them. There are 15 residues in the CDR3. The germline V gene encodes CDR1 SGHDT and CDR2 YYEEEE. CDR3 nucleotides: TGTGCCAGCAGCTGGACCCGGGAAAACTCCTACGAGCAGTACTTC. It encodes CASSWTRENSYEQYF.

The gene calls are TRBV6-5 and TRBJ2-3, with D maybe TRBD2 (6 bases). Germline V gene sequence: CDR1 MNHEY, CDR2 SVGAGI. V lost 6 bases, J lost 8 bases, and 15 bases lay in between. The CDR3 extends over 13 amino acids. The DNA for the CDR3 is TGTGCCAGCAGCCAAGACTGGCGGGGTACGCAGTATTTT. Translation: CASSQDWRGTQYF.

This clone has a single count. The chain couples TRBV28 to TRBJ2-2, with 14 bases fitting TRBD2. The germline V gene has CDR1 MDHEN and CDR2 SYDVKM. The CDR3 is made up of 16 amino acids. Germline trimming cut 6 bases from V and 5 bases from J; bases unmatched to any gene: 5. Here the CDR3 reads CASSQGLAGVTGELFF. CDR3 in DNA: TGTGCCAGCAGCCAGGGACTAGCGGGAGTTACCGGGGAGCTGTTTTTT.

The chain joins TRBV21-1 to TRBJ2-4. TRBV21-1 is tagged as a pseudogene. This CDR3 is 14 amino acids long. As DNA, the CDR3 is TGTGCCAGCAGCAATTTGGAAGCCAAAAACATTCAGTACTTC. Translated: CASSNLEAKNIQYF.

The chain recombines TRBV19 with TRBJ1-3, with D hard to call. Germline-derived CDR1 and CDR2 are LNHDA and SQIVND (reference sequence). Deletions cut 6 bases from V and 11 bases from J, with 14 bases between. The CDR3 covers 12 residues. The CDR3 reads CASSSLDRSIYF. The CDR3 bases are TGTGCCAGTAGCTCCCTGGACCGGTCCATATATTTT. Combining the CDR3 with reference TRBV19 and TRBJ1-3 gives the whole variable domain DGGITQSPKYLFRKEGQNVTLSCEQNLNHDAMYWYRQDPGQGLRLIYYSQIVNDFQKGDIAEGYSVSREKKESFPLTVTSAQKNPTAFYLCASSSLDRSIYFGEGSWLTVV.

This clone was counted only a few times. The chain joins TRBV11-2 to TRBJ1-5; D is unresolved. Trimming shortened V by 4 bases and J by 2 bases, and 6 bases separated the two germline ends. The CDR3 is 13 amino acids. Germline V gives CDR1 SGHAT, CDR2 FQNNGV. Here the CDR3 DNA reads TGTGCCAGCAGCTATGGAGGCAATCAGCCCCAGCATTTT. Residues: CASSYGGNQPQHF.

The CDR3 protein is CSTSGSAVLDTQYF. CDR3 nucleotide sequence: TGCAGTACTAGCGGGAGCGCGGTTCTTGATACGCAGTATTTT. The rearrangement uses TRBV29-1 and TRBJ2-3, with TRBD2 identical over 11 bases. The CDR3 length is 14 residues. CDR1 SQVTM and CDR2 ANQGSEA come from the germline V gene.

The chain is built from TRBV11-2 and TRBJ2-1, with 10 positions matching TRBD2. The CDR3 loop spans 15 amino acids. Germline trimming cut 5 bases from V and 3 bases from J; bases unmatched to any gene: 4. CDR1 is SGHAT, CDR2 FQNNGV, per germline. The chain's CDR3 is CASSRLAGNYNEQFF. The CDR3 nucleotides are TGTGCCAGCAGCCGACTAGCGGGTAACTACAATGAGCAGTTCTTC.

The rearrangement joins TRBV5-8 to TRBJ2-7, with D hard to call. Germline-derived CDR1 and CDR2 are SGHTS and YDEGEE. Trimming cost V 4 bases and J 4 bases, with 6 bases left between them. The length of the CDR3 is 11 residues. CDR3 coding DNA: TGTGCCAGCAGCGACAATTACGAGCAGTACTTC. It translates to CASSDNYEQYF.

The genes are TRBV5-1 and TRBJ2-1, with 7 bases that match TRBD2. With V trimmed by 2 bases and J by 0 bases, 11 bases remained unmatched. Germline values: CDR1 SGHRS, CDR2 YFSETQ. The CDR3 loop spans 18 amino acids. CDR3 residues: CASSFTGLAESSYNEQFF. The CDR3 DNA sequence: TGCGCCAGCAGCTTCACTGGTCTAGCGGAAAGCTCCTACAATGAGCAGTTCTTC.

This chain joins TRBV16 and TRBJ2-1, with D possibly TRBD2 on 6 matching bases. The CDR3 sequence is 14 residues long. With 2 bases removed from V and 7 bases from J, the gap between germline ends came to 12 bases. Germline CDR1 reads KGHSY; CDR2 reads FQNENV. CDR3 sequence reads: CASSQGRLGNEQFF. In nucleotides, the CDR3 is TGTGCCAGCAGCCAAGGCCGACTAGGGAATGAGCAGTTCTTC.

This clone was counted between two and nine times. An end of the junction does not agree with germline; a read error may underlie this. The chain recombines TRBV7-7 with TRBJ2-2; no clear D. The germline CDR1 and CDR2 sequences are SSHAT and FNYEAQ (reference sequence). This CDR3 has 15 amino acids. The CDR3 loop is CASSLDGLYTGELFF. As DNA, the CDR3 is TGTGCTAGCAGCTTAGACGGATTGTACACCGGGGAGCTGTTTTTT.

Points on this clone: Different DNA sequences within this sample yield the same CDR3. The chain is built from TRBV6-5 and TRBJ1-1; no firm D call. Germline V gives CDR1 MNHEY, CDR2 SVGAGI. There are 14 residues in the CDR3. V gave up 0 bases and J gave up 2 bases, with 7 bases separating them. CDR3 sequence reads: CASSYSGRNTEAFF. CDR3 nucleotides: TGTGCCAGCAGTTACTCAGGGAGAAACACTGAAGCTTTCTTT.

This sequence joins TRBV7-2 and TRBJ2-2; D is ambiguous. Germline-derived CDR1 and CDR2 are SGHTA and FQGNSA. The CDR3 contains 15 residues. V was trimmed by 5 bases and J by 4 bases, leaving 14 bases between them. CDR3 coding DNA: TGTGCCAGCAGCCCAACCCGGGTAATCACCGGGGAGCTGTTTTTT. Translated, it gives CASSPTRVITGELFF.

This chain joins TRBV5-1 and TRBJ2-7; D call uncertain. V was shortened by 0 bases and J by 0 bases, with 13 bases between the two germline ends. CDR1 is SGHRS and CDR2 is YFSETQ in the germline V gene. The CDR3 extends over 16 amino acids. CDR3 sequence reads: CASSLDLTVNSYEQYF. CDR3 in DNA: TGCGCCAGCAGCTTGGACTTGACCGTCAACTCCTACGAGCAGTACTTC.

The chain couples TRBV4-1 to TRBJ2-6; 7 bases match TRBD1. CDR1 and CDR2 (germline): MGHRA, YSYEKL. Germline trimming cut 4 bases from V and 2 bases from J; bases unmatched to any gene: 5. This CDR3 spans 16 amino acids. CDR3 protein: CASSRHTGAGANVLTF. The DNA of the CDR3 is TGCGCCAGCAGCCGCCATACAGGGGCTGGGGCCAACGTCCTGACTTTC.